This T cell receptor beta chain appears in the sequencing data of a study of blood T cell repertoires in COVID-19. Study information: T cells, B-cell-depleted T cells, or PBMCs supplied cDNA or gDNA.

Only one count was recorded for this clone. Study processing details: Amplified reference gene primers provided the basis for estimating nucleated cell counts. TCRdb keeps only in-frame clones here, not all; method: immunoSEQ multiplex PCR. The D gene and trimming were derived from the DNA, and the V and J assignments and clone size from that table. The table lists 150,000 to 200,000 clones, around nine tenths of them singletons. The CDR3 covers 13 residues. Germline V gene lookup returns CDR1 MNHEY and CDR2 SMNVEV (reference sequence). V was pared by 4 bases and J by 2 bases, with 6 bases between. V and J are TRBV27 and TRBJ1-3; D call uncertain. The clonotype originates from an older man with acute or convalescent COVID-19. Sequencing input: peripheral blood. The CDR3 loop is CASSWSAGNTIYF. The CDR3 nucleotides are TGTGCCAGCAGTTGGTCGGCTGGAAACACCATATATTTT.